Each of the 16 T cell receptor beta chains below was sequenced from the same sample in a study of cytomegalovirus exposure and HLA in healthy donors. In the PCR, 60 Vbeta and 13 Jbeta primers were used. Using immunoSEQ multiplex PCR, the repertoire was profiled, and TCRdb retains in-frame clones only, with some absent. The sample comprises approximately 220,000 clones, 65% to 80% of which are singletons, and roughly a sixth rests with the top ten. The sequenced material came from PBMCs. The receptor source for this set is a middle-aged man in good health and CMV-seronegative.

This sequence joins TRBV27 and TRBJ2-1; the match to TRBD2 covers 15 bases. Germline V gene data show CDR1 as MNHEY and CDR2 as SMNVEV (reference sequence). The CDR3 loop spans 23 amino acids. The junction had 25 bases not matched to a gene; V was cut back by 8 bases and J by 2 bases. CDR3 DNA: TGTGCCAGCCCTACGGACATCCTGGGGACTAGCGGGAGGTTTGGGAAAGCCTACAATGAGCAGTTCTTC. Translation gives CASPTDILGTSGRFGKAYNEQFF.

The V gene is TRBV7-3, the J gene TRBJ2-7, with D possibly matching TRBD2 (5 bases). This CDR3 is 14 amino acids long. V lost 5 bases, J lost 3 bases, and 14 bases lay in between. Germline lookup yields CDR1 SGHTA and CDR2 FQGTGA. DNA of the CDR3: TGTGCCAGCAGCCCTAACGAGGGAAGCTACGAGCAGTACTTC. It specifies CASSPNEGSYEQYF.

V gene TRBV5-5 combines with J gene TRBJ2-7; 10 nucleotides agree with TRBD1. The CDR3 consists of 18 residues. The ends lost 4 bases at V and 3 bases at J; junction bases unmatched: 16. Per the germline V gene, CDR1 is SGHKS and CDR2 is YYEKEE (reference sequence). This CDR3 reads CASSNYGTGAPSNYEQYF. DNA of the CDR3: TGTGCCAGCAGCAACTACGGGACAGGGGCCCCTTCTAACTACGAGCAGTACTTC.

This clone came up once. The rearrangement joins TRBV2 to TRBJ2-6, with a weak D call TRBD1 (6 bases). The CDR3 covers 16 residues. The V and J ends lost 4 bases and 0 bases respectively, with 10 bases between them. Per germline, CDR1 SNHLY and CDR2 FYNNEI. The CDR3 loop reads CASSGGRNSGANVLTF. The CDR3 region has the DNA TGTGCCAGCAGTGGGGGGCGGAACTCTGGGGCCAACGTCCTGACTTTC.

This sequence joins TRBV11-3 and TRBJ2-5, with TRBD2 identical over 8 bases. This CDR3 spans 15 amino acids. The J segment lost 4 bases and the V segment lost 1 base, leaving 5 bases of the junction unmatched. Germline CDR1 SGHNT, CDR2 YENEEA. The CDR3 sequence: CASSLGSGVAETQYF. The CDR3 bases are TGTGCCAGCAGCTTAGGTAGCGGGGTAGCAGAGACCCAGTACTTC.

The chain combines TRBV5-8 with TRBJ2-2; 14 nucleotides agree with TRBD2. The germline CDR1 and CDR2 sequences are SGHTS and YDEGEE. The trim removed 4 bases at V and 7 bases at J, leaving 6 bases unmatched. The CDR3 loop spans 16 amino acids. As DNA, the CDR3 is TGTGCCAGCAGCCGGGGGACTAGCGGGAGAATCGGGGAGCTGTTTTTT. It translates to CASSRGTSGRIGELFF. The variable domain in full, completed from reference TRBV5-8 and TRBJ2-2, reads EAGVTQSPTHLIKTRGQQATLRCSPISGHTSVYWYQQALGLGLQFLLWYDEGEERNRGNFPPRFSGRQFPNYSSELNVNALELEDSALYLCASSRGTSGRIGELFFGEGSRLTVL.

CDR3 DNA: TGTGCCAGCACCCCGACTGCTTCTGGGGCCAACGTCCTGACTTTC. It translates to CASTPTASGANVLTF. The chain couples TRBV9 to TRBJ2-6; D unresolved. Germline lookup yields CDR1 SGDLS and CDR2 YYNGEE. This CDR3 has 15 residues. V was clipped by 6 bases and J by 1 base, with 11 bases between them.

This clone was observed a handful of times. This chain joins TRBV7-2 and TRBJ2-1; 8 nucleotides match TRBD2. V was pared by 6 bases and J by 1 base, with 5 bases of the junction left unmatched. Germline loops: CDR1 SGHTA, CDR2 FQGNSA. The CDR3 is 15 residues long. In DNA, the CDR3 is TGTGCCAGCAGATCGAGCGGGAGATCCTACAATGAGCAGTTCTTC. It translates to CASRSSGRSYNEQFF.

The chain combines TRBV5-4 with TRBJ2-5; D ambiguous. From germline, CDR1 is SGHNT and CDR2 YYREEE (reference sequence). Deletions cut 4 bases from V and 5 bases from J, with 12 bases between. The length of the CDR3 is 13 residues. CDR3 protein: CASSVGVRETQYF. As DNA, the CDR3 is TGTGCCAGCAGCGTCGGTGTGCGGGAGACCCAGTACTTC.

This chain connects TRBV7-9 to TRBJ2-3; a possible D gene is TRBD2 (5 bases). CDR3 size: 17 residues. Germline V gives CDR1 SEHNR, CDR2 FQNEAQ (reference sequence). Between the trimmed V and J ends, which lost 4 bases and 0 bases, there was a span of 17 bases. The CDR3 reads CASSSNPTRLSTDTQYF. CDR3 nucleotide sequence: TGTGCCAGCAGCTCGAACCCAACTAGACTAAGCACAGATACGCAGTATTTT.

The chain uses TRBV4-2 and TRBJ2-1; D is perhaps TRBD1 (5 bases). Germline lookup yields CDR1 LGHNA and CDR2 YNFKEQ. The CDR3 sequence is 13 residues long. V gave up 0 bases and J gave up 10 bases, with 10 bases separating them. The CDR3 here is CASSQDRVREQFF. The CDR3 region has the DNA TGTGCCAGCAGCCAAGACAGGGTTCGGGAGCAGTTCTTC.

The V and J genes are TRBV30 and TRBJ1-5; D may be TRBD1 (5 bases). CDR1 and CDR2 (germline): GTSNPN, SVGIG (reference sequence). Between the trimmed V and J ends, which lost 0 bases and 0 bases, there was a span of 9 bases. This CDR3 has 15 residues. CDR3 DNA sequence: TGTGCCTGGAGTGTAGGGGACTATAGCAATCAGCCCCAGCATTTT. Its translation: CAWSVGDYSNQPQHF.

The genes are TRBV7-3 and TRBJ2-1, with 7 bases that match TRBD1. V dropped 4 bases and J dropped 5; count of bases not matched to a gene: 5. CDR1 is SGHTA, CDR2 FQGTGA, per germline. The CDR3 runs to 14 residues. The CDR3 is CASSSTTGNNEQFF. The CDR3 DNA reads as TGTGCCAGCAGCTCCACGACAGGGAACAATGAGCAGTTCTTC.

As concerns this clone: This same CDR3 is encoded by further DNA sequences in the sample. Here the CDR3 DNA reads TGTGCCAGCAGCCCACCCAGCGGGAGGGACCCCTACGAGCAGTACTTC. Encoded protein: CASSPPSGRDPYEQYF. The chain combines TRBV7-9 with TRBJ2-7, with 10 bases that match TRBD2. The CDR3 runs 16 residues. Losses at the gene ends were 5 bases for V and 2 bases for J; bases not matched to a gene: 9. Germline assignment: CDR1 SEHNR and CDR2 FQNEAQ (reference sequence). Together with reference TRBV7-9 and TRBJ2-7, the CDR3 gives the full variable domain: DTGVSQNPRHKITKRGQNVTFRCDPISEHNRLYWYRQTLGQGPEFLTYFQNEAQLEKSRLLSDRFSAERPKGSFSTLEIQRTEQGDSAMYLCASSPPSGRDPYEQYFGPGTRLTVT.

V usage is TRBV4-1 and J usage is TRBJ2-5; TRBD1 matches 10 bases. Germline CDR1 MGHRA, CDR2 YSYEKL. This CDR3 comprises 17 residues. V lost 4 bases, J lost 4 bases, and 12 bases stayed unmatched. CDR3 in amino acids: CASSPYQTGGFGETQYF. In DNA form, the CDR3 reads TGCGCCAGCAGCCCCTACCAGACAGGGGGCTTTGGAGAGACCCAGTACTTC.

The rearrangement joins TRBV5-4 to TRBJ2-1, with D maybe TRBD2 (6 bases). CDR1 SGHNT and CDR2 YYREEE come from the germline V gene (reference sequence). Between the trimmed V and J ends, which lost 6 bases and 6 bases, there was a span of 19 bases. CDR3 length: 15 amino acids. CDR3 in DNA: TGTGCCAGCACATACGGAGGGCGACGGCTCAATGAGCAGTTCTTC. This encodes CASTYGGRRLNEQFF.